These T cell receptor beta chains were read from a single sample in a study of read filtering for tumor transcriptome and immune sequencing. TCRdb fed the reads into MiXCR, producing one record per CDR3 protein. Of around 50,000 distinct CDR3 sequences detected, around 20% appear once; the ten largest clones hold roughly 17%. Sequencing was carried out using a population of CD138-negative cells sorted from bone marrow. Receptors were obtained from a donor aged 40 or over with multiple myeloma. Both conserved end residues are part of each CDR3. A D gene is named only where the DNA matches it firmly. Size is stated for part of the rows, as once, few or many counts, or as a class when the clone is expanded.

CDR3nt,CDR3aa,abundance,d_gene,j_gene,v_gene
TGTGCCAGCAGTTGGGGGGATTACGTCAATCAGCCCCAGCATTTT,CASSWGDYVNQPQHF,many,NA,TRBJ1-5,TRBV28
TGTGCCACCAGTGATGACCCTGGGGGCACAGATACGCAGTATTTT,CATSDDPGGTDTQYF,many,NA,TRBJ2-3,TRBV24-1
TGCAGCGTTGCAGTCAGGGTTGGAGGAGAGACCCAGTACTTC,CSVAVRVGGETQYF,few,NA,TRBJ2-5,TRBV29-1
TGTGCCAGCAGTTACAGGGCGGGGCAAGAAGATACGCAGTATTTT,CASSYRAGQEDTQYF,NA,NA,TRBJ2-3,TRBV6-5
TGTGCCATCAGTGAGTCACGACTAGCGGGGAAAAAAAACATTCAGTACTTC,CAISESRLAGKKNIQYF,many,TRBD2,TRBJ2-4,TRBV10-3
TGTGCCAGCAGTTCCCCCGGGACAGAACAAGGAAACACCATATATTTT,CASSSPGTEQGNTIYF,few,TRBD1,TRBJ1-3,TRBV28
TGTGCCAGCTCAGAAGGGACAGGGGATTCCGGGGAGCTGTTTTTT,CASSEGTGDSGELFF,many,TRBD1,TRBJ2-2,TRBV18
TGTGCCAGCAGCACCGGACAGGGGGGGGGAAACACCACATATTTT,CASSTGQGGGNTTYF,few,TRBD1,TRBJ1-3,TRBV9
TGTGCGGGGCAGGGTGATAGCAATCAGCCCCAGCATTTT,CAGQGDSNQPQHF,NA,NA,TRBJ1-5,TRBV2
TGTGCCAGTTGTCGTGTCGGGGACTGGGGATCTGGGGCCAACGTCCTGACTTTC,CASCRVGDWGSGANVLTF,few,NA,TRBJ2-6,TRBV19
TGTGCCAGCAGCTTAAAGTCCAACTGGGCAGGGGGCGACACAGATACGCAGTATTTT,CASSLKSNWAGGDTDTQYF,NA,TRBD1,TRBJ2-3,TRBV7-8
TGCGCCAGCAGCAACCCCGGACAGTCTGAAGCTTTCTTT,CASSNPGQSEAFF,many,NA,TRBJ1-1,TRBV5-1
TGTGCCAGCAGTTTGGGCAGTCTCTATGGCTACACCTTC,CASSLGSLYGYTF,many,NA,TRBJ1-2,TRBV28
TGCAGCGTTGAAGAAGGAGGGGGACAGCCCCAGCATTTT,CSVEEGGGQPQHF,many,NA,TRBJ1-5,TRBV29-1
TGTGCCACCAGTGATGGGGGACAGGGGAACACTGAAGCTTTCTTT,CATSDGGQGNTEAFF,many,TRBD1,TRBJ1-1,TRBV24-1
TGTGCCAGCAGCTCTCAGGGGGGGGCCTTATCAGATACGCAGTATTTT,CASSSQGGALSDTQYF,many,NA,TRBJ2-3,TRBV7-8
TGTGCCAGCAGCTCCGGACGGGGGGGTGAACAAGAGACCCAGTACTTC,CASSSGRGGEQETQYF,NA,TRBD2,TRBJ2-5,TRBV5-5
TGTGCCAGCAGCAAGGGACTAGCGGGGAGGGTTACGCAGTATTTT,CASSKGLAGRVTQYF,many,TRBD2,TRBJ2-3,TRBV9
TGTGCCAGCAGTGAATTTGGTGCTGAAGCTTTCTTT,CASSEFGAEAFF,many,NA,TRBJ1-1,TRBV6-1
TGTGCCAGCAGCCCTGGACTAGCTTTAAGGGAGACCCAGTACTTC,CASSPGLALRETQYF,many,TRBD2,TRBJ2-5,TRBV7-8
TGCGCCAGCAGCTTGGGGAGTTACCAAGAGACCCAGTACTTC,CASSLGSYQETQYF,few,NA,TRBJ2-5,TRBV5-1
TGTGCCAGCAGCCCGATAACATCTGGGGAGACCCAGTACTTC,CASSPITSGETQYF,many,NA,TRBJ2-5,TRBV7-8
TGTGCCAGCAGGTCGGGGGGTAGCTCCTACAATGAGCAGTTCTTC,CASRSGGSSYNEQFF,many,TRBD2,TRBJ2-1,TRBV6-5
TGTGCCAGCAGGCCGACAGGGACCGACACAGATACGCAGTATTTT,CASRPTGTDTDTQYF,many,TRBD1,TRBJ2-3,TRBV6-5
TGTGCCAGCAGTTTCCGACAGCATTCTAGCACAGATACGCAGTATTTT,CASSFRQHSSTDTQYF,many,NA,TRBJ2-3,TRBV27
TGTGCCTTAGGACTAGCGTCACGGCAGTACTTC,CALGLASRQYF,few,TRBD2,TRBJ2-7,TRBV30
TGCGCCAGCAGCCGTAGCGGGGGGCCGTACAATGAGCAGTTCTTC,CASSRSGGPYNEQFF,many,TRBD2,TRBJ2-1,TRBV4-1
TGCAGTGCTGAACCGGGTAGCGGGAGAATAGATACGCAGTATTTT,CSAEPGSGRIDTQYF,many,TRBD2,TRBJ2-3,TRBV20-1
TGCAGTGCTAGAGATATGATTCAGGACGAGCAGTACTTC,CSARDMIQDEQYF,few,NA,TRBJ2-7,TRBV20-1
TGTGCCAGTAGTACTGGGACAGGGAGAGGTAGTGAGCAGTTCTTC,CASSTGTGRGSEQFF,NA,TRBD1,TRBJ2-1,TRBV19
TGTGCTAGCAGCTTTAATAGCCAAGAGACCCAGTACTTC,CASSFNSQETQYF,NA,NA,TRBJ2-5,TRBV7-7
TGTGCCAGCAGCGATGGTGCAGACACCCATTACGAGCAGTACTTC,CASSDGADTHYEQYF,NA,NA,TRBJ2-7,TRBV6-1
TGCGCCAGCAGCCCTGAGGGAGAGCCCTACAATGAGCAGTTCTTC,CASSPEGEPYNEQFF,many,NA,TRBJ2-1,TRBV5-1